The 2 T cell receptor beta chains in this list originate from one sample, sequenced in a study of shared clonotypes between healthy human individuals. Profiling relied on immunoSEQ multiplex PCR, and the TCRdb table lists in-frame clones only, not all of them. The table has about 110,000 clones, roughly 70% seen once; the top ten hold approximately 24%. Sequenced: memory CD8+ T cells sorted from blood. The subset: CD45RO+ cells pooled with CCR7-negative TemRA cells. These receptors all come from a woman aged 25-40 years in good health.

V and J are TRBV28 and TRBJ2-1, with a possible D match to TRBD2 (5 bases). The CDR3 covers 14 residues. Germline V gives CDR1 MDHEN, CDR2 SYDVKM. Trimming took off 3 bases at V and 7 bases at J, with 13 bases between the two ends. This chain's CDR3 is CASSLVPGMNEQFF. The CDR3 DNA is TGTGCCAGCAGTTTGGTCCCCGGGATGAATGAGCAGTTCTTC.

This clone was seen only a few times. The chain employs TRBV7-2 and TRBJ2-6; D remains unclear. The CDR3 runs to 14 residues. The germline V gene has CDR1 SGHTA and CDR2 FQGNSA. Trimming removed 2 bases at V and 3 bases at J, with 5 bases between. The CDR3 loop is CASSLIGGANVLTF. CDR3 bases: TGTGCCAGCAGCTTAATTGGTGGGGCCAACGTCCTGACTTTC.